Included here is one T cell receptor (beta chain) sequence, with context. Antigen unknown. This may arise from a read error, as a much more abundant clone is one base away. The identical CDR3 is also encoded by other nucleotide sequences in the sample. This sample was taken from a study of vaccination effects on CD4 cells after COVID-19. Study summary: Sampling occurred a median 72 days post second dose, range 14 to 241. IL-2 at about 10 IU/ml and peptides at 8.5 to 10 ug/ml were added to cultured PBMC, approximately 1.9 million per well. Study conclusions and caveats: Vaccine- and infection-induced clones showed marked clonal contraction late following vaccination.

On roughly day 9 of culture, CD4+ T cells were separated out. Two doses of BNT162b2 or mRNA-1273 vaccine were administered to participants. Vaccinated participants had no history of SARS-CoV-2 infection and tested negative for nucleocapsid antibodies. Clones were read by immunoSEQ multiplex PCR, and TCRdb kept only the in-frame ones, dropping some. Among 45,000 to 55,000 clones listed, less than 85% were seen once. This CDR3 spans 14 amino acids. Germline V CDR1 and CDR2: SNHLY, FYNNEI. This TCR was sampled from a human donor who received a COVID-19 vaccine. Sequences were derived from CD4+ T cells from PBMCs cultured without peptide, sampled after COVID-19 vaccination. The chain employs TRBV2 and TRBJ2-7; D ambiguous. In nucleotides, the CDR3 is TGTGCCAGCCAGTGGTCAGGTCAAACCTATGAGCAGTACTTC. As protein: CASQWSGQTYEQYF.